The 19 T cell receptor beta chains in this list originate from one sample, sequenced in a study of cytomegalovirus exposure and HLA in healthy donors. 13 Jbeta primers and 60 Vbeta primers were used for the PCR. Some clones are missing from TCRdb's copy, which holds only in-frame ones; the method was immunoSEQ multiplex PCR. The table lists about 120,000 clones, 15% to 19% of them singletons. The material sequenced was PBMCs. These TCRs come from a woman under 30 in good health and CMV-seronegative.

The sample holds a few counts of this clone. In DNA form, the CDR3 reads TGCGCCAGCAGTCAAGACAGATTTTACGAGCAGTACTTC. This gives the protein CASSQDRFYEQYF. The V call is TRBV23-1, the J call TRBJ2-7, with D possibly matching TRBD1 (5 bases). TRBV23-1 is an open reading frame, and its role is uncertain. Trimming pared 2 bases from V and 4 bases from J, leaving 9 bases between. This CDR3 is 13 amino acids long.

V usage is TRBV5-1 and J usage is TRBJ1-4, with a possible D match to TRBD1 (6 bases). The ends were cut back, 4 bases at V and 7 bases at J, with 14 bases in the middle. Germline CDR1 reads SGHRS; CDR2 reads YFSETQ. The CDR3 sequence is 14 residues long. The CDR3 region has the DNA TGCGCCAGCAGCCCCGGACAGCCCAGTGAAAAACTGTTTTTT. Protein sequence: CASSPGQPSEKLFF.

This clone showed up just a few times. The chain links TRBV5-5 to TRBJ2-1, with TRBD2 matching over 13 bases. V was clipped by 4 bases and J by 7 bases; unmatched bases: 2. The CDR3 is made up of 14 amino acids. Looked up from germline, CDR1 is SGHKS and CDR2 is YYEKEE (reference sequence). The CDR3, as DNA: TGTGCCAGCAGCCCGGGACTAGCGGGAAATGAGCAGTTCTTC. It translates to CASSPGLAGNEQFF.

This clone was picked up a small number of times. This chain links TRBV2 with TRBJ2-5; D not resolved. CDR1 and CDR2 from the germline V gene are SNHLY and FYNNEI. V lost 6 bases to trimming and J lost 2 bases, with 10 bases between them. The CDR3 extends over 13 amino acids. The chain's CDR3 is CASRTFSQETQYF. The CDR3 coding sequence is TGTGCCAGCAGGACTTTTTCTCAAGAGACCCAGTACTTC.

The sample holds many counts of this clone. The chain couples TRBV11-2 to TRBJ1-2; D gene unclear. Germline CDR1 reads SGHAT; CDR2 reads FQNNGV. The ends were cut back, 5 bases at V and 8 bases at J, with 21 bases in the middle. The CDR3 runs to 15 residues. The CDR3 bases are TGTGCCAGCAGCGTAGCCTTGGGAGCTTTGGCCGGCTACACCTTC. This codes for CASSVALGALAGYTF.

This clone was counted a few times. The chain links TRBV4-3 to TRBJ2-5, with unresolved D. Germline V lookup: CDR1 LGHNA, CDR2 YSLEER. Deletions cut 0 bases from V and 2 bases from J, with 10 bases between. The CDR3 runs 15 residues. CDR3 sequence (DNA): TGCGCCAGCAGCCAAGAGGCGAGCGATCAAGAGACCCAGTACTTC. Translation gives CASSQEASDQETQYF.

This sequence joins TRBV5-1 and TRBJ2-5; 9 nucleotides agree with TRBD2. The J call is doubtful: the DNA matches TRBJ2-7 better. Germline values: CDR1 SGHRS, CDR2 YFSETQ. The length of the CDR3 is 15 residues. CDR3 nucleotide sequence: TGCGCCAGCAGCTTGGGACTAGCGGTCTCCTACGAGCAGTACTTC. Protein: CASSLGLAVSYEQYF.

This chain uses TRBV5-1 with TRBJ2-3; 10 positions match TRBD2. This CDR3 has 17 residues. Germline CDR1 SGHRS, CDR2 YFSETQ. The ends lost 5 bases at V and 1 base at J; junction bases unmatched: 10. The CDR3 is CASRPTSGMGGTDTQYF. The CDR3 nucleotides are TGCGCCAGCAGGCCCACTAGCGGGATGGGGGGCACAGATACGCAGTATTTT. Full variable domain (remainder filled in from reference TRBV5-1 and TRBJ2-3): KAGVTQTPRYLIKTRGQQVTLSCSPISGHRSVSWYQQTPGQGLQFLFEYFSETQRNKGNFPGRFSGRQFSNSRSEMNVSTLELGDSALYLCASRPTSGMGGTDTQYFGPGTRLTVL.

This clone was recorded a few times. The rearrangement links TRBV30 to TRBJ1-2; 8 bases map to TRBD1. Losses at the gene ends were 0 bases for V and 7 bases for J; bases not matched to a gene: 13. The germline CDR1 and CDR2 sequences are GTSNPN and SVGIG (reference sequence). The CDR3 is made up of 16 amino acids. This chain's CDR3 is CAWSVLSGQGSIGYTF. The CDR3 nucleotides are TGTGCCTGGAGTGTACTCTCAGGACAGGGCTCTATTGGCTACACCTTC.

This clone has more than one count but fewer than ten. DNA of the CDR3: TGTGCCATCAGTGAAAGGCAGGGCATAACCTACGAGCAGTACTTC. It yields the protein CAISERQGITYEQYF. The V call is TRBV10-3, the J call TRBJ2-7, with D perhaps TRBD1 (5 bases). Trimming removed 3 bases at V and 2 bases at J, with 14 bases between. From germline, CDR1 is ENHRY and CDR2 SYGVKD. The CDR3 is 15 residues long.

The chain employs TRBV28 and TRBJ2-7; D call uncertain. The ends were cut back, 4 bases at V and 2 bases at J, with 9 bases in the middle. This CDR3 contains 13 residues. CDR1 and CDR2 from the germline V gene are MDHEN and SYDVKM. CDR3 in amino acids: CASSSPNTYEQYF. In DNA form, the CDR3 reads TGTGCCAGCAGTTCCCCTAATACCTACGAGCAGTACTTC.

CDR3 protein: CASSPGYDEQYF. CDR3 bases: TGTGCCAGCAGTCCAGGGTACGACGAGCAGTACTTC. The chain has TRBV27 and TRBJ2-7; TRBD1 is a possible D gene (5 bases). CDR1 MNHEY and CDR2 SMNVEV come from the germline V gene (reference sequence). This CDR3 has 12 residues. Trimming took off 5 bases at V and 5 bases at J, with 10 bases between the two ends.

In its sample, this clone was seen a few times. The J gene is TRBJ1-1, the V gene TRBV5-4; 7 nucleotides align to TRBD1. Losses at the gene ends were 5 bases for V and 3 bases for J; bases not matched to a gene: 10. CDR3 size: 15 residues. Germline-derived CDR1 and CDR2 are SGHNT and YYREEE (reference sequence). Written as DNA, the CDR3 is TGTGCCAGCAGTCGTCGACAGGGTCTGGACACTGAAGCTTTCTTT. Translation: CASSRRQGLDTEAFF.

The table lists this clone with a few counts. The chain uses TRBV7-2 and TRBJ2-3, with 12 bases fitting TRBD2. J lost 5 bases, V lost 3 bases, and 6 bases had no gene match. Germline loops: CDR1 SGHTA, CDR2 FQGNSA. This CDR3 is built from 16 residues. The CDR3 sequence is CASSFGLAGMQDTQYF. DNA of the CDR3: TGTGCCAGCAGCTTCGGACTAGCGGGGATGCAAGATACGCAGTATTTT. Supplemented by reference TRBV7-2 and TRBJ2-3, the full variable domain reads GAGVSQSPSNKVTEKGKDVELRCDPISGHTALYWYRQSLGQGLEFLIYFQGNSAPDKSGLPSDRFSAERTGGSVSTLTIQRTQQEDSAVYLCASSFGLAGMQDTQYFGPGTRLTVL.

The chain carries TRBV29-1 and TRBJ2-3, with 10 bases lining up with TRBD2. With 7 bases clipped from V and 2 bases from J, the junction kept 3 bases outside the gene matches. The CDR3 is 13 amino acids. Germline loops: CDR1 SQVTM, CDR2 ANQGSEA. CDR3: CSAGTSDTDTQYF. The CDR3 DNA sequence: TGCAGCGCCGGGACTAGCGACACAGATACGCAGTATTTT.

The chain has TRBV19 and TRBJ1-1, with a possible D match to TRBD1 (6 bases). Germline loops: CDR1 LNHDA, CDR2 SQIVND (reference sequence). The CDR3 loop spans 12 amino acids. Between the trimmed V and J ends, which lost 7 bases and 5 bases, there was a span of 11 bases. The CDR3 spells CASNHRDTEAFF. In DNA, the CDR3 is TGTGCCAGTAACCACAGGGATACTGAAGCTTTCTTT.

For this clone: This sample includes further DNA sequences coding for the same CDR3. The V and J genes are TRBV6-5 and TRBJ1-1, with TRBD1 matching 7 bases. Germline V lookup: CDR1 MNHEY, CDR2 SVGAGI. The CDR3 is 12 amino acids. The CDR3 region has the DNA TGTGCAACACGACAGGGTGGCACTGAAGCTTTCTTT. Its translation is CATRQGGTEAFF.

This clone was picked up a small number of times. The chain joins TRBV7-8 to TRBJ2-7; the match to TRBD1 covers 10 bases. J gave up 0 bases and V 6 bases, and 14 bases lay outside the gene matches. The V gene's germline CDR1 is SGHVS and CDR2 FQNEAQ. The CDR3 spans 18 residues. The CDR3 region has the DNA TGTGCCAGCAGTTCGGGACAGGGGTATTGGGGGGACTCCTACGAGCAGTACTTC. Residues: CASSSGQGYWGDSYEQYF.

This clone was recorded a few times. J is TRBJ2-1 and V is TRBV5-4; D might be TRBD1 (6 bases). The CDR3 runs to 14 residues. V was shortened by 4 bases and J by 8 bases, with 16 bases between the two germline ends. CDR1 is SGHNT and CDR2 is YYREEE in the germline V gene (reference sequence). The CDR3 sequence: CASSPQGRMDEQFF. The CDR3 DNA follows: TGTGCCAGCAGCCCACAGGGAAGGATGGATGAGCAGTTCTTC. The whole variable domain, remainder taken from reference TRBV5-4 and TRBJ2-1, is ETGVTQSPTHLIKTRGQQVTLRCSSQSGHNTVSWYQQALGQGPQFIFQYYREEENGRGNFPPRFSGLQFPNYSSELNVNALELDDSALYLCASSPQGRMDEQFFGPGTRLTVL.